A single sample gave rise to the 4 T cell receptor beta chains below, sequenced in a study of CD8+CD57+ T cells in acquired aplastic anemia. Flow cytometry had shown expanded CD8+CD57+ cells in the patients chosen for sequencing. The template used for profiling TCR beta VDJ and CDR3 was genomic DNA. TCRdb redid the calling of the reads with MiXCR, one entry per CDR3 protein. Among 200,000 or so distinct CDR3 sequences listed, roughly 53% were seen once. Specimen: sorted CD4+, CD8+, or CD8+CD57+ T cells (not recorded which) from PBMCs. The receptors were gathered from a human donor with aplastic anemia.

In this sample, this clonotype turned up a few times. This CDR3 reads CASSLGFETQYF. CDR3 nucleotides: TGTGCCAGCAGCTTAGGTTTCGAGACCCAGTACTTC. The V call is TRBV7-9, the J call TRBJ2-5; D not certain. V shed 1 base and J shed 5 bases, with 5 bases lying between them. CDR3 length: 12 amino acids. The germline V gene encodes CDR1 SEHNR and CDR2 FQNEAQ (reference sequence).

The V and J genes are TRBV20-1 and TRBJ2-1; D is unresolved. CDR1 DFQATT and CDR2 SNEGSKA come from the germline V gene (reference sequence). The CDR3 is made up of 14 amino acids. V lost 3 bases and J 1 base, leaving 10 bases between the germline ends. CDR3 DNA sequence: TGCAGTGCTAGGCCGCCAGAGTCCTACAATGAGCAGTTCTTC. As protein: CSARPPESYNEQFF.

The chain couples TRBV24-1 to TRBJ1-2; possible D gene TRBD1, 5 bases. CDR1 is KGHDR, CDR2 SFDVKD, per germline. The CDR3 has 17 amino acids. Trimming removed 1 base from V and 2 bases from J, with 16 bases in between. The CDR3 bases are TGTGCCACCAGTGATTTCATACGGGACGGAGAGAACTATGGCTACACCTTC. Residues: CATSDFIRDGENYGYTF.

As concerns this clonotype: A read error may be the cause here, since a much bigger clone is one base away. The rearrangement links TRBV5-1 to TRBJ1-2; possible D gene TRBD1, 5 bases. The germline CDR1 and CDR2 sequences are SGHRS and YFSETQ. V was clipped by 0 bases and J by 1 base, with 13 bases between them. CDR3 length equals 16 residues. The CDR3 DNA is TGCGCCAGCAGCTTGGATCGGGGACCCCATAACTATGGCTACACCTTC. As protein: CASSLDRGPHNYGYTF.